Below are 16 T cell receptor beta chains sequenced from a single sample in a study of early T cells in non-severe SARS-CoV-2 infection. TCRdb redid the calling of the 5' RACE reads with MiXCR, one entry per CDR3 protein. The sample lists roughly 30,000 distinct CDR3 sequences, 4.5% to 7% occurring once. The sequenced material came from whole blood. The receptors derive from an adult who was a healthcare worker with PCR-confirmed SARS-CoV-2 infection or an uninfected control (not recorded which).

This clonotype was counted between two and nine times. The V call is TRBV5-1, the J call TRBJ2-7; D gene unclear. Germline V lookup: CDR1 SGHRS, CDR2 YFSETQ. CDR3 length: 15 amino acids. V was clipped by 0 bases and J by 3 bases, with 13 bases between them. The chain's CDR3 is CASSLAGSGGYEQYF. DNA for the CDR3: TGCGCCAGCAGCTTGGCCGGCTCAGGCGGCTACGAGCAGTACTTC.

This clonotype has ten or more counts. The rearrangement joins TRBV25-1 to TRBJ1-2; D might be TRBD1 (5 bases). Trimming took off 1 base at V and 13 bases at J, with 16 bases between the two ends. Germline values: CDR1 MGHDK, CDR2 SYGVNS. CDR3 length: 13 residues. CDR3 loop: CASSESQGRSSTF. The CDR3 region has the DNA TGTGCCAGCAGTGAATCGCAGGGACGGTCATCCACCTTC.

This chain connects TRBV3-1 to TRBJ2-4; D call uncertain. V lost 0 bases to trimming and J lost 7 bases, with 7 bases between them. This CDR3 is built from 13 residues. The germline V gene has CDR1 LGHDT and CDR2 YNNKEL (reference sequence). This chain's CDR3 is CASSQDSSNIQYF. Here the CDR3 DNA reads TGTGCCAGCAGCCAAGATTCCAGCAACATTCAGTACTTC.

This clonotype was observed many times. This chain joins TRBV3-1 and TRBJ2-3, with 11 positions matching TRBD2. The junction had 1 base not matched to a gene; V was cut back by 1 base and J by 1 base. Germline assignment: CDR1 LGHDT and CDR2 YNNKEL (reference sequence). This CDR3 has 16 amino acids. The CDR3 loop reads CASSQGLAGRTDTQYF. The CDR3, as DNA: TGTGCCAGCAGCCAAGGACTAGCGGGGCGCACAGATACGCAGTATTTT.

In its sample, this clonotype was seen many times. The V call is TRBV28, the J call TRBJ1-2, with D possibly being TRBD1 (5 bases). The CDR3 length is 13 residues. Germline V gives CDR1 MDHEN, CDR2 SYDVKM. V was pared by 7 bases and J by 4 bases, with 13 bases between. The CDR3 DNA follows: TGTGCCAGCACCGACAGAACTTTCTATGGCTACACCTTC. This gives the protein CASTDRTFYGYTF.

The chain links TRBV29-1 to TRBJ2-5, with 9 bases matching TRBD1. CDR1 SQVTM and CDR2 ANQGSEA come from the germline V gene. J lost 4 bases, V lost 6 bases, and 3 bases had no gene match. This CDR3 is 12 amino acids long. CDR3 DNA: TGCAGCGTCGAGGACAGGGGAGAGACCCAGTACTTC. Its translation is CSVEDRGETQYF. The complete variable domain, with remaining parts taken from reference TRBV29-1 and TRBJ2-5, reads SAVISQKPSRDICQRGTSLTIQCQVDSQVTMMFWYRQQPGQSLTLIATANQGSEATYESGFVIDKFPISRPNLTFSTLTVSNMSPEDSSIYLCSVEDRGETQYFGPGTRLLVL.

This clonotype was observed at least ten times. The gene calls are TRBV4-1 and TRBJ2-7; D gene uncertain. The germline V gene encodes CDR1 MGHRA and CDR2 YSYEKL. The CDR3 is made up of 15 amino acids. The V end lost 0 bases, the J end lost 0 bases, and 9 bases lay between the germline ends. CDR3 nucleotides: TGCGCCAGCAGCCAAGAACAAGGTATCTCCTACGAGCAGTACTTC. It yields the protein CASSQEQGISYEQYF.

V is TRBV12-3 or TRBV12-4 and J is TRBJ2-1; 8 bases map to TRBD1. CDR3 length: 14 residues. V lost 5 bases and J lost 5; bases outside the gene matches: 5. The CDR3 DNA is TGTGCCAGCAGTAGGACAGGGAGCGACAATGAGCAGTTCTTC. The encoded protein is CASSRTGSDNEQFF.

This clonotype appeared many times. J is TRBJ2-1 and V is TRBV4-1, with D unclear. CDR1 and CDR2 from the germline V gene are MGHRA and YSYEKL. V lost 0 bases and J lost 4, with 1 base in between. The CDR3 is 12 residues long. This chain's CDR3 is CASSQEYNEQFF. The CDR3 coding sequence is TGCGCCAGCAGCCAAGAGTACAATGAGCAGTTCTTC.

This clonotype was counted at least ten times. The J gene is TRBJ1-6, the V gene TRBV12-3 or TRBV12-4; D is unresolved. The CDR3 spans 13 residues. V shed 1 base and J shed 9 bases, with 7 bases lying between them. The CDR3 region is CASSLGIRSPLHF. The CDR3 DNA sequence: TGTGCCAGCAGTTTAGGGATTCGTTCACCCCTCCACTTT.

This clonotype was observed many times. The chain joins TRBV7-8 to TRBJ1-2; D call uncertain. The CDR3 is 15 residues long. Germline V gene data show CDR1 as SGHVS and CDR2 as FQNEAQ. Deletions cut 2 bases from V and 5 bases from J, with 15 bases between. This chain's CDR3 is CASSLTASSLYGYTF. The CDR3 nucleotides are TGTGCCAGCAGCTTAACGGCCTCCTCCCTATATGGCTACACCTTC.

This clonotype was seen at least ten times. An end of the junction does not agree with germline; a read error may underlie this. The J gene is TRBJ1-1, the V gene TRBV10-1; D unclear. The CDR3 spans 13 residues. Germline values: CDR1 WNHNN, CDR2 SYGVQD (reference sequence). Written as DNA, the CDR3 is TGCGCCAGCAGGGAGTGGGTGAACACTGAAGCTTTCTTT. Translation gives CASREWVNTEAFF.

The table lists this clonotype with many counts. The chain carries TRBV20-1 and TRBJ1-4; TRBD1 agrees at 8 bases. Germline CDR1 is DFQATT and CDR2 is SNEGSKA (reference sequence). This CDR3 has 17 amino acids. V dropped 0 bases and J dropped 4; count of bases not matched to a gene: 10. The CDR3 sequence: CSARERTGWPRNEKLFF. The CDR3 DNA reads TGCAGTGCTAGAGAAAGGACAGGGTGGCCACGTAATGAAAAACTGTTTTTT.

This clonotype occurred many times. This chain uses TRBV28 with TRBJ1-6, with 8 bases fitting TRBD1. Germline values: CDR1 MDHEN, CDR2 SYDVKM. The CDR3 is 15 residues long. The V segment lost 4 bases and the J segment 8 bases; nucleotides outside the gene matches: 7. The CDR3 sequence is CASSSGNRGYSPLHF. CDR3 nucleotide sequence: TGTGCCAGCAGTTCAGGGAACAGGGGGTATTCACCCCTCCACTTT.

The chain has TRBV3-1 and TRBJ2-2; 11 positions agree with TRBD2. The junction had 6 bases not matched to a gene; V was cut back by 3 bases and J by 6 bases. Germline V gives CDR1 LGHDT, CDR2 YNNKEL (reference sequence). This CDR3 has 16 residues. CDR3 in amino acids: CASSHRPLAGAGELFF. The CDR3 region has the DNA TGTGCCAGCAGCCACCGGCCACTAGCGGGAGCCGGGGAGCTGTTTTTT.

This chain uses TRBV28 with TRBJ2-3; D possibly corresponds to TRBD2 (5 bases). CDR1 MDHEN and CDR2 SYDVKM come from the germline V gene. This CDR3 has 17 residues. Trimming cost V 2 bases and J 5 bases, with 20 bases left between them. CDR3: CASSLGPGIIGIDTQYF. The CDR3 DNA reads as TGTGCCAGCAGTTTAGGACCGGGGATTATCGGGATAGATACGCAGTATTTT.